Following are 32 T cell receptor beta chains from one sample sequenced in a study of molecular identifiers for immune sequencing clone quantification. TCRdb re-derived calls from the PCR reads in MiXCR, one entry per CDR3 protein. The sample records 85,000 to 90,000 distinct CDR3 sequences, 20% to 30% being singletons. The sample comprised naive CD8+ T cells from blood, with Jurkat cell RNA spiked in. Subset here: FACS-sorted CD8+CD4-CCR7+CD45RA+ naive T cells. These receptors all come from a human donor in good health. Some libraries in this study had Jurkat cell RNA spiked in.

In the case of this clonotype: A much larger clone sits a single nucleotide away, making a read error possible. The V call is TRBV7-6, the J call TRBJ2-3; D not resolved. Germline values: CDR1 SGHVS, CDR2 FNYEAQ. CDR3 size: 14 residues. V gave up 3 bases and J gave up 2 bases, with 9 bases separating them. Here the CDR3 reads CASSLGTATDTQYF. The CDR3 nucleotides read TGTGCCAGCAGCTTGGGCACCGCCACAGATACGCAGTATTTT.

This clonotype was detected many times. The chain is built from TRBV7-2 and TRBJ2-1; tentatively, D is TRBD1 (6 bases). Germline assignment: CDR1 SGHTA and CDR2 FQGNSA. The length of the CDR3 is 16 residues. V shed 5 bases and J shed 2 bases, with 16 bases lying between them. CDR3 residues: CASSPGDLGPYNEQFF. CDR3 coding DNA: TGTGCCAGCAGCCCAGGGGACCTTGGGCCCTACAATGAGCAGTTCTTC.

With respect to this clonotype: A read error is possible here, since a much larger clone lies one base away. The chain has TRBV7-9 and TRBJ2-2; D is possibly TRBD2 (5 bases). The CDR3 is 11 amino acids. CDR1 SEHNR and CDR2 FQNEAQ come from the germline V gene (reference sequence). In DNA form, the CDR3 reads TGTGCCAGCATTAAGACCGGGGAGCTGTGTTTT. It translates to CASIKTGELCF.

The gene calls are TRBV30 and TRBJ2-7, with D perhaps TRBD1 (5 bases). CDR1 and CDR2 (germline): GTSNPN, SVGIG (reference sequence). There are 13 residues in the CDR3. Between the trimmed V and J ends, which lost 0 bases and 3 bases, there was a span of 9 bases. As DNA, the CDR3 is TGTGCCTGGAGTGTAGGGGATCTCTACGAGCAGTACTTC. Amino acids: CAWSVGDLYEQYF.

The gene calls are TRBV19 and TRBJ2-6; D is uncertain. CDR3 length equals 15 residues. Germline V gene lookup returns CDR1 LNHDA and CDR2 SQIVND (reference sequence). Trimming shortened V by 3 bases and J by 4 bases, and 10 bases separated the two germline ends. As DNA, the CDR3 is TGTGCCAGTAGTATCACGTCCGCCGGGGCCAACGTCCTGACTTTC. This codes for CASSITSAGANVLTF.

The V and J genes are TRBV3-1 and TRBJ2-1; maybe TRBD2 (5 bases). This CDR3 contains 14 residues. V lost 4 bases to trimming and J lost 8 bases, with 15 bases between them. Germline CDR1 and CDR2: LGHDT and YNNKEL (reference sequence). This CDR3 is CASSLELVSDEQFF. The CDR3 coding sequence is TGTGCCAGCAGCCTGGAACTAGTATCCGATGAGCAGTTCTTC.

As regards this clonotype: A much larger clone differs by one base, so this may be a read error. V is TRBV6-6 and J is TRBJ2-7, with D possibly TRBD1 on 6 matching bases. CDR1 and CDR2 (germline): MNHNY, SVGAGI (reference sequence). The CDR3 spans 13 residues. CDR3 in DNA: TGTGCCAGCAGTTACTCGGGGGCGTACGAGCGGTACTTC. This translates into CASSYSGAYERYF.

The table lists this clonotype with a count of one. A much larger clonotype is one base distant, so this may be a read error. The chain joins TRBV28 to TRBJ1-1; no definite D call. Germline CDR1 and CDR2: MDHEN and SYDVKM. The length of the CDR3 is 15 residues. The CDR3 coding sequence is TGTGCCAGCAGTTTGTCAGGATGGGGTAACACTAAAGCTTTCTTT. Translation gives CASSLSGWGNTKAFF.

This clonotype showed up many times. The chain joins TRBV6-2 or TRBV6-3 to TRBJ2-7; 9 nucleotides match TRBD2. Germline V CDR1 and CDR2: MNHEY, SVGEGT. The V gene end was trimmed by 5 bases and the J gene end by 5 bases; junction bases not matched to a gene: 16. This CDR3 comprises 17 residues. CDR3 nucleotides: TGTGCCAGCAGTACGCTAGCGGGACCCGCCGAGGGTGACGAGCAGTACTTC. Protein sequence: CASSTLAGPAEGDEQYF.

On this clonotype: A much more abundant neighbour one base away suggests this may be a read error. The chain couples TRBV6-2 or TRBV6-3 to TRBJ2-7; no reliable D call. V lost 6 bases to trimming and J lost 5 bases, with 14 bases between them. Germline loops: CDR1 MNHEY, CDR2 SVGEGT. The CDR3 is 13 residues long. CDR3 amino acids: CASRPGWFHEQYF. CDR3 DNA sequence: TGTGCCAGCAGGCCCGGGTGGTTCCACGAGCAGTACTTC.

Many counts were recorded for this clonotype. Here the CDR3 reads CSVEWRGRTGELFF. The DNA of the CDR3 is TGCAGCGTTGAATGGCGGGGCCGGACCGGGGAGCTGTTTTTT. The genes are TRBV29-1 and TRBJ2-2, with D perhaps matching TRBD2 (6 bases). V was cut by 2 bases and J by 5 bases, with 12 bases left in between. CDR3 size: 14 residues. Germline CDR1 reads SQVTM; CDR2 reads ANQGSEA.

A single count supports this clonotype. This could be a read error, since a much larger clone is one nucleotide away. The chain employs TRBV12-3 or TRBV12-4 and TRBJ2-3; TRBD2 might be the D (6 bases). The CDR3 contains 14 residues. The CDR3 loop reads CANSYSGLTDTQYF. The CDR3 bases are TGTGCCAACAGTTATAGCGGTCTCACAGATACGCAGTATTTT.

Comment on this clonotype: A read error is possible here, since a much larger clone lies one base away. The rearrangement links TRBV11-2 to TRBJ2-3; D not resolved. This CDR3 is built from 14 residues. CDR1 and CDR2 (germline): SGHAT, FQNNGV. CDR3 nucleotide sequence: TGTGCCAGCAGCTTTGGCACCTACACAGATGCGCAGTATTTT. This encodes CASSFGTYTDAQYF.

The J gene is TRBJ1-1, the V gene TRBV19; D uncertain. CDR1 and CDR2 (germline): LNHDA, SQIVND (reference sequence). V gave up 4 bases and J gave up 1 base, with 7 bases separating them. This CDR3 is 13 amino acids long. DNA for the CDR3: TGTGCCAGTAGTACCCCCGGGAACACTGAAGCTTTCTTT. This codes for CASSTPGNTEAFF.

This chain connects TRBV28 to TRBJ2-7; 10 positions match TRBD2. Per the germline V gene, CDR1 is MDHEN and CDR2 is SYDVKM. V lost 6 bases to trimming and J lost 2 bases; unmatched junction nucleotides: 16. This CDR3 contains 18 residues. The chain's CDR3 is CASSSKELAGEPTYEQYF. The CDR3 coding sequence is TGTGCCAGCAGCTCAAAGGAGCTAGCGGGAGAACCCACCTACGAGCAGTACTTC.

V and J are TRBV6-2 or TRBV6-3 and TRBJ1-1; D not resolved. V was pared by 5 bases and J by 0 bases, with 13 bases between. Germline CDR1 is MNHEY and CDR2 is SVGEGT. CDR3 length equals 15 residues. The DNA for the CDR3 is TGTGCCAGCAGTATCCGGACCAGGTTGAACACTGAAGCTTTCTTT. Its protein product is CASSIRTRLNTEAFF.

The chain carries TRBV9 and TRBJ2-7, with D uncertain. V dropped 4 bases and J dropped 6 bases, with 23 bases sitting between them. The CDR3 is 16 amino acids. Germline CDR1 SGDLS, CDR2 YYNGEE. CDR3 region: CASSPGSKIGGPEQYF. CDR3 sequence (DNA): TGTGCCAGCAGCCCCGGGTCGAAAATAGGCGGTCCCGAGCAGTACTTC.

As to this clonotype: A much larger clone differs from this one at a single base, so this may be a read error. The V call is TRBV14, the J call TRBJ2-3, with a weak D call TRBD2 (5 bases). From germline, CDR1 is SGHDN and CDR2 FVKESK. The CDR3 totals 15 residues. This CDR3 is CTSSRERQTSDTQYF. In DNA form, the CDR3 reads TGTACCAGCAGCCGCGAGCGGCAGACCTCAGATACGCAGTATTTT.

In this sample, this clonotype turned up many times. This chain connects TRBV4-1 to TRBJ2-3; 9 bases agree with TRBD2. Trimming removed 4 bases from V and 1 base from J; junction bases left unmatched: 6. The CDR3 sequence is 16 residues long. Germline V gene data show CDR1 as MGHRA and CDR2 as YSYEKL. Written as DNA, the CDR3 is TGCGCCAGCAGCCGGCCCGCTAGCGGGGGCACAGATACGCAGTATTTT. As protein: CASSRPASGGTDTQYF.

This chain joins TRBV27 and TRBJ1-5; D may be TRBD1 (6 bases). This CDR3 contains 19 residues. Germline loops: CDR1 MNHEY, CDR2 SMNVEV (reference sequence). Between the trimmed V and J ends, which lost 3 bases and 2 bases, there was a span of 23 bases. The CDR3 coding sequence is TGTGCCAGCAGTTTTTCCGGTGGCGGGGGGCGCCACGGCAATCAGCCCCAGCATTTT. Protein: CASSFSGGGGRHGNQPQHF.

The J gene is TRBJ2-7, the V gene TRBV27, with a possible D match to TRBD2 (6 bases). This CDR3 contains 12 residues. The germline V and J ends were trimmed by 6 bases and 7 bases, with 13 bases remaining between them. Germline-derived CDR1 and CDR2 are MNHEY and SMNVEV (reference sequence). The CDR3 region has the DNA TGTGCCAGCAGATTAATCGGGGGAGAGCAGTACTTC. This sequence encodes CASRLIGGEQYF.

This sequence joins TRBV11-3 and TRBJ2-1, with D perhaps being TRBD1 or TRBD2 (6 bases each). V gave up 0 bases and J gave up 10 bases, with 10 bases separating them. From germline, CDR1 is SGHNT and CDR2 YENEEA. This CDR3 has 13 residues. The CDR3 DNA reads as TGTGCCAGCAGCTTAGAATACGGGGGCGAGCAGTTCTTC. The encoded protein is CASSLEYGGEQFF.

This clonotype was counted between two and nine times. This rearrangement joins TRBV9 to TRBJ2-1; TRBD1 matches 8 bases. Germline V lookup: CDR1 SGDLS, CDR2 YYNGEE. V lost 4 bases, J lost 6 bases, and 9 bases stayed unmatched. The CDR3 length is 15 residues. Here the CDR3 DNA reads TGTGCCAGCAGCCCCAGAGGGGGGACAGGCAATGAGCAGTTCTTC. Protein sequence: CASSPRGGTGNEQFF.

Only a few counts were recorded for this clonotype. The rearrangement uses TRBV4-3 and TRBJ1-5; no definite D call. Trimming left V 3 bases short and J 6 bases short, with 9 bases between. The germline CDR1 and CDR2 sequences are LGHNA and YSLEER. CDR3 length equals 13 residues. CDR3 sequence reads: CASSQEEGQPQHF. The CDR3 DNA reads as TGCGCCAGCAGCCAGGAAGAAGGTCAGCCCCAGCATTTT.

This clonotype has just a few counts. V usage is TRBV13 and J usage is TRBJ2-3; 7 positions match TRBD1. Per the germline V gene, CDR1 is PRHDT and CDR2 is FYEKMQ (reference sequence). V gave up 1 base and J gave up 1 base; unmatched junction bases: 11. CDR3 length equals 18 residues. This CDR3 reads CASSLELGRQGGTDTQYF. The CDR3 bases are TGTGCCAGCAGCTTAGAATTAGGCAGGCAGGGGGGCACAGATACGCAGTATTTT.

This clonotype was recorded once. This chain connects TRBV19 to TRBJ2-7; possibly TRBD2 for D (6 bases). In germline, CDR1 is LNHDA, CDR2 SQIVND (reference sequence). This CDR3 spans 13 amino acids. V lost 7 bases, J lost 1 base, and 11 bases lay in between. The CDR3 coding sequence is TGTGCCAGTAAGGTGGGAGGATCCTACGAGCAGTACTTC. This encodes CASKVGGSYEQYF.

This clonotype occurred a few times. The chain uses TRBV7-2 and TRBJ2-5, with TRBD2 matching 9 bases. Germline V gene data show CDR1 as SGHTA and CDR2 as FQGNSA. The J segment lost 4 bases and the V segment lost 5 bases, leaving 8 bases of the junction unmatched. This CDR3 spans 15 amino acids. CDR3 loop: CASSVSGGGGETQYF. CDR3 nucleotides: TGTGCCAGCAGCGTTAGCGGGGGAGGAGGAGAGACCCAGTACTTC.

This clonotype has a count of ten or more. The rearrangement links TRBV7-2 to TRBJ2-3; 10 nucleotides align to TRBD2. The V gene's germline CDR1 is SGHTA and CDR2 FQGNSA. This CDR3 spans 17 amino acids. Trimming removed 4 bases from V and 0 bases from J; junction bases left unmatched: 7. This chain's CDR3 is CASSSFKTSGSTDTQYF. As DNA, the CDR3 is TGTGCCAGCAGCTCATTCAAGACTAGCGGGAGCACAGATACGCAGTATTTT.

This clonotype was seen once. The CDR3: CASSQGRYGSYEQYF. CDR3 sequence (DNA): TGCGCCAGCAGCCAAGGAAGGTACGGCTCCTACGAGCAGTACTTC. The chain has TRBV4-1 and TRBJ2-7; D not certain. The CDR3 spans 15 residues. The germline V gene has CDR1 MGHRA and CDR2 YSYEKL. V lost 1 base, J lost 0 bases, and 10 bases lay in between.

This clonotype was counted at least ten times. The rearrangement links TRBV12-3 or TRBV12-4 to TRBJ2-5; D is uncertain. Between the trimmed V and J ends, which lost 3 bases and 3 bases, there was a span of 14 bases. CDR3 length equals 15 residues. For the CDR3, the DNA is TGTGCCAGCAGTTTTCCCCGCGGCGGAGAAGAGACCCAGTACTTC. Translating it yields CASSFPRGGEETQYF.

This clonotype was counted ten times or more. The chain has TRBV13 and TRBJ2-3; D is unresolved. Germline loops: CDR1 PRHDT, CDR2 FYEKMQ (reference sequence). This CDR3 has 12 residues. Trimming cost V 5 bases and J 2 bases, with 5 bases left between them. CDR3 amino acids: CASSPTTDTQYF. The CDR3 DNA reads TGTGCCAGCAGCCCCACCACAGATACGCAGTATTTT.

The chain has TRBV20-1 and TRBJ2-2; weak D call: TRBD1 (5 bases). From germline, CDR1 is DFQATT and CDR2 SNEGSKA (reference sequence). The CDR3 is made up of 15 amino acids. Trimming removed 6 bases at V and 6 bases at J, with 20 bases between. The CDR3, as DNA: TGCAGTGCCCCGACAGTGGATGGTCTGTCCGGGGAGCTGTTTTTT. Amino acids: CSAPTVDGLSGELFF.